The clone carrying this TCR beta chain was counted ten times or more. Unmatched junction bases numbered 1, after V lost 2 bases and J lost 0 bases. This CDR3 contains 15 residues. CDR1 and CDR2 (germline): ENHRY, SYGVKD. The authors built TCR beta libraries using iRepertoire HTBI primers and Arm-PCR of CDR3 regions. Original methodology: Across the samples, identification revealed just over 60 TRBV and more than twelve TRBJ segments. TCRdb re-analysed the multiplex PCR reads in MiXCR, keeping a single row per CDR3 protein. The V and J calls and clone size come from TCRdb's table, not from the authors' own analysis. The sample has 400,000 to 500,000 distinct CDR3 sequences; less than 15% are singletons. The data were obtained in a study of regulatory T cells in long-lasting Graves disease. As for time point: newly diagnosed GD, antithyroid drugs for less than 3 months. The TCR library was prepared using RNA isolated from PBMCs.

This sample also appeared in a second study, on T cells in Graves' hyperthyroidism and ophthalmopathy.

This material consisted of peripheral blood mononuclear cells (PBMCs), taken at new diagnosis, from a patient treated with antithyroid drugs. V and J are TRBV10-3 and TRBJ1-1; 9 bases line up with TRBD1. This sequence originates from a woman aged 45-60 years with Graves disease. CDR3 protein: CAISERDRVNTEAFF. CDR3 DNA sequence: TGTGCCATCAGTGAGAGGGACAGGGTGAACACTGAAGCTTTCTTT.